This TCR beta chain was documented in a study of sequential checkpoint blockade in melanoma. Background on the study: Arm A got nivolumab then ipilimumab; arm B the reverse, 1:1.

TCRdb's table, derived via immunoSEQ multiplex PCR, lists solely in-frame clones and lacks some. This repertoire shows 2,000 to 2,500 clones, approximately 18% found once; its top ten account for 9% to 15%. This clone was seen a few times. Germline V lookup: CDR1 SQVTM, CDR2 ANQGSEA. The CDR3 contains 12 residues. V lost 8 bases to trimming and J lost 4 bases, with 14 bases between them. Treatment in this sample: randomized to nivolumab then ipilimumab (arm A) or the reverse (arm B). No patient had prior DNA-damaging chemotherapy. The V and J genes are TRBV29-1 and TRBJ1-2; the D gene is possibly TRBD1 (5 bases). The starting material was tumor tissue (inferred from file names), obtained from a patient given nivolumab and ipilimumab in sequence. This clonotype was sampled from a human donor with melanoma. CDR3 residues: CSPSKGAYGYTF. CDR3 bases: TGCAGCCCCTCGAAAGGGGCCTATGGCTACACCTTC.